This T cell receptor beta chain was found in a study of blood T cells in healthy people across ages. The amount of total RNA extracted per sample was at least 5 micrograms. This CDR3 has 16 amino acids. The ends were cut back, 6 bases at V and 6 bases at J, with 22 bases in the middle. CDR1 is MNHEY, CDR2 SVGEGT, per germline. Next came a second PCR, run for roughly 6 to 11 cycles, which used a sample-barcoded 5' primer along with a J-beta primer mix. Each sample provided no less than 2.5 million CDR3-containing paired-end reads. TCRdb called the 5' RACE reads again in MiXCR, with one record for every CDR3 protein. The table includes hundreds of thousands of distinct CDR3 sequences, around 40% detected once.

The clonotype was recovered from a woman aged 60-75 years in good health. The specimen sequenced was blood. The V gene is TRBV6-2 or TRBV6-3, the J gene TRBJ2-3; D is possibly TRBD1 (6 bases). The CDR3 DNA follows: TGTGCCAGCAGAAGACCCGGGACCCGAAGGGGGGATACGCAGTATTTT. Its translation: CASRRPGTRRGDTQYF.